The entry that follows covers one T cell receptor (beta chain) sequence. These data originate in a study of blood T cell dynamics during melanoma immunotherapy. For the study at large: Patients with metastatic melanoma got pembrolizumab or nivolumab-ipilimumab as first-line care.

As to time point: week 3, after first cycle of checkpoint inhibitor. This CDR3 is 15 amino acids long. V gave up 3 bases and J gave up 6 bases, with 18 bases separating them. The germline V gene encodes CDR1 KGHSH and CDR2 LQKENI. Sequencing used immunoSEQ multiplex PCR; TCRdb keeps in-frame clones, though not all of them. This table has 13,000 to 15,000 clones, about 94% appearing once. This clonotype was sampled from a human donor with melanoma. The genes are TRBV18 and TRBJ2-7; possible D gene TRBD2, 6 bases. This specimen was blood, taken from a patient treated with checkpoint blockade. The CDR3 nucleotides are TGTGCCAGCTCACCCCAGACTAGGCATTCTTCCGAGCAGTACTTC. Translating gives CASSPQTRHSSEQYF.